The next 6 T cell receptor beta chains were all read from a single sample in a study of control samples from healthy donors and cancer patients. Only in-frame clones appear in the TCRdb table, and some are missing; sequencing was by immunoSEQ multiplex PCR. The table includes 98,000 or so clones, around 80% detected once. The sequenced material came from blood. The receptors were sampled from a woman under 40 in good health.

For the CDR3, the DNA is TGTGCCAGCAGTAGGGGCGGGGCACCAGATACGCAGTATTTT. It encodes CASSRGGAPDTQYF. The chain recombines TRBV6-4 with TRBJ2-3; D is possibly TRBD2 (6 bases). The V and J ends lost 5 bases and 4 bases respectively, with 13 bases between them. Germline V gene data show CDR1 as MRHNA and CDR2 as SNTAGT. The CDR3 runs to 14 residues.

The chain has TRBV6-5 and TRBJ2-2, with D unresolved. Trimming stripped 6 bases from V and 2 bases from J, with 10 bases between. This CDR3 contains 14 residues. Germline V gives CDR1 MNHEY, CDR2 SVGAGI. For the CDR3, the DNA is TGTGCCAGCAGACGGACGGGTAACACCGGGGAGCTGTTTTTT. This translates into CASRRTGNTGELFF.

The chain has TRBV6-6 and TRBJ1-5, with D unclear. The CDR3 extends over 13 amino acids. Germline CDR1 MNHNY, CDR2 SVGAGI (reference sequence). Trimming removed 8 bases at V and 7 bases at J, with 15 bases between. In nucleotides, the CDR3 is TGTGCCAGCTGCGCGTCCGACATCCAGCCCCAGCATTTT. Amino acid sequence: CASCASDIQPQHF.

This clone has a single count. The chain links TRBV21-1 to TRBJ1-2; the table's D call, TRBD1, was not checked against the DNA. TRBV21-1 is deemed a pseudogene. This CDR3 comprises 13 residues. CDR3 coding DNA: TGTGCCAGCAGCAAACAGGGGGACGGTGGCTACACCTTC. It translates to CASSKQGDGGYTF.

The chain couples TRBV3-1 (or the pseudogene TRBV3-2) to TRBJ2-1; D unresolved. This CDR3 comprises 13 residues. Germline CDR1 reads LGHDT; CDR2 reads YNNKEL (reference sequence). The V end lost 2 bases, the J end lost 6 bases, and 8 bases lay between the germline ends. For the CDR3, the DNA is TGTGCCAGCAGCCAAATTCTCGGCAATGAGCAGTTCTTC. Translating it yields CASSQILGNEQFF.

The V call is TRBV29-1, the J call TRBJ2-7, with a tentative D call TRBD2 (5 bases). The length of the CDR3 is 13 residues. V was clipped by 7 bases and J by 6 bases, with 19 bases between them. CDR1 and CDR2 (germline): SQVTM, ANQGSEA. The CDR3 DNA reads as TGCAGCGGGAAGAGGGAGCCCCCAGGCGAGCAGTACTTC. Its protein product is CSGKREPPGEQYF.